These T cell receptor beta chains were read from a single sample in a study of cytomegalovirus exposure and HLA in healthy donors. Assay: immunoSEQ multiplex PCR; the TCRdb copy retains only in-frame clones and omits some. The sample lists fewer than 110,000 clones, roughly 76% occurring once. Sequenced input: PBMCs. These receptor sequences come from a man younger than 35 in good health and CMV-seronegative. Each CDR3 is given with its conserved first and last residue. A D gene is named only where the DNA matches it firmly. Size values are once, few and many counts, or a class for expanded clones, and some rows have none.

V gene: TRBV7-3; J gene: TRBJ1-3; clone size: NA; D gene: TRBD1; CDR3 length: 14; CDR3 DNA: TGTGCCAGCAGCTTACTGGGGACAGGGAACACCATATATTTT; CDR3 protein: CASSLLGTGNTIYF
V gene: TRBV12-5; J gene: TRBJ2-3; clone size: NA; D gene: NA; CDR3 length: 18; CDR3 DNA: TGTGCTAGTGGTCCCCCGGGACACGGACCCAGTGCCACAGATACGCAGTATTTT; CDR3 protein: CASGPPGHGPSATDTQYF
V gene: TRBV18; J gene: TRBJ2-7; clone size: once; D gene: TRBD2; CDR3 length: 17; CDR3 DNA: TGTGCCAGCTCACCACTAGGGACTAGCGGGGGGATCGGCGAGCAGTACTTC; CDR3 protein: CASSPLGTSGGIGEQYF
V gene: TRBV5-1; J gene: TRBJ1-2; clone size: NA; D gene: TRBD1; CDR3 length: 14; CDR3 DNA: TGCGCCAGCAGCTTAGGGACAGCAAACTATGGCTACACCTTC; CDR3 protein: CASSLGTANYGYTF
V gene: TRBV21-1; J gene: TRBJ1-2; clone size: NA; D gene: NA; CDR3 length: 13; CDR3 DNA: TGTGCCAGGAGGTTCTACAGGGAATATGGCTACACCTTC; CDR3 protein: CARRFYREYGYTF
V gene: TRBV29-1; J gene: TRBJ2-3; clone size: NA; D gene: NA; CDR3 length: 14; CDR3 DNA: TGCAGCGTTGTGGCGCGGGCTAGCACAGATACGCAGTATTTT; CDR3 protein: CSVVARASTDTQYF
V gene: TRBV5-1; J gene: TRBJ2-1; clone size: NA; D gene: NA; CDR3 length: 16; CDR3 DNA: TGCGCCAGCAGCTTGGGAGGGGGGGGCTTGAGTAATGAGCAGTTCTTC; CDR3 protein: CASSLGGGGLSNEQFF
V gene: TRBV6-1; J gene: TRBJ1-1; clone size: NA; D gene: TRBD1; CDR3 length: 13; CDR3 DNA: TGTGCCAGCAGTATCATCCCGGGACAGGAAGCTTTCTTT; CDR3 protein: CASSIIPGQEAFF
V gene: TRBV7-2; J gene: TRBJ2-7; clone size: NA; D gene: NA; CDR3 length: 13; CDR3 DNA: TGTGCCAGCAGCTCGGGTCCCAACTACGAGCAGTACTTC; CDR3 protein: CASSSGPNYEQYF
V gene: TRBV28; J gene: TRBJ2-2; clone size: NA; D gene: NA; CDR3 length: 15; CDR3 DNA: TGTGCCAGCAGGCCCCGGGGAGGGGGGACCGGGGAGCTGTTTTTT; CDR3 protein: CASRPRGGGTGELFF
V gene: TRBV27; J gene: TRBJ1-4; clone size: few; D gene: NA; CDR3 length: 14; CDR3 DNA: TGTGCCAGCAGTCGGGGGGTAACTAATGAAAAACTGTTTTTT; CDR3 protein: CASSRGVTNEKLFF
V gene: TRBV29-1; J gene: TRBJ2-5; clone size: NA; D gene: TRBD1; CDR3 length: 16; CDR3 DNA: TGCAGCGTTGATGGGGCGGGACAGGGGTCCCTGGAGACCCAGTACTTC; CDR3 protein: CSVDGAGQGSLETQYF
V gene: TRBV7-3; J gene: TRBJ2-6; clone size: NA; D gene: NA; CDR3 length: 14; CDR3 DNA: TGTGCCAGCAGCTGGGGAGGCGGGGCCAACGTCCTGACTTTC; CDR3 protein: CASSWGGGANVLTF
V gene: TRBV28; J gene: TRBJ1-1; clone size: NA; D gene: NA; CDR3 length: 13; CDR3 DNA: TGTGCCAGCAGTTTAGGGCCAAACACTGAAGCTTTCTTT; CDR3 protein: CASSLGPNTEAFF
V gene: TRBV19; J gene: TRBJ2-7; clone size: NA; D gene: NA; CDR3 length: 15; CDR3 DNA: TGTGCCAGTAGTTCTGGCCTGGGACAAAACTACGAGCAGTACTTC; CDR3 protein: CASSSGLGQNYEQYF
V gene: TRBV2; J gene: TRBJ2-7; clone size: few; D gene: NA; CDR3 length: 13; CDR3 DNA: TGTGCCAGCAGAAACAGGGTCTGGTACGAGCAGTACTTC; CDR3 protein: CASRNRVWYEQYF
V gene: TRBV18; J gene: TRBJ1-6; clone size: few; D gene: TRBD1; CDR3 length: 15; CDR3 DNA: TGTGCCAGCTCACCACCGGGACAGTTGAATTCACCCCTCCACTTT; CDR3 protein: CASSPPGQLNSPLHF
V gene: TRBV27; J gene: TRBJ2-7; clone size: NA; D gene: NA; CDR3 length: 11; CDR3 DNA: TGTGCCAGCAGTTTAAATGGGCTGCAGTACTTC; CDR3 protein: CASSLNGLQYF
V gene: TRBV18; J gene: TRBJ2-2; clone size: NA; D gene: NA; CDR3 length: 17; CDR3 DNA: TGTGCCAGCTCACCAGTGGTAGGGGCCCAGAACACCGGGGAGCTGTTTTTT; CDR3 protein: CASSPVVGAQNTGELFF
V gene: TRBV4-2; J gene: TRBJ1-2; clone size: NA; D gene: TRBD1; CDR3 length: 16; CDR3 DNA: TGTGCCAGCAGCCAAGACCGATCCGGGACAGGAGGTGGCTACACCTTC; CDR3 protein: CASSQDRSGTGGGYTF
V gene: TRBV5-8; J gene: TRBJ1-6; clone size: NA; D gene: NA; CDR3 length: 14; CDR3 DNA: TGTGCCAGCAGCGCCGGGGGTTCCCGGTCACCCCTCCACTTT; CDR3 protein: CASSAGGSRSPLHF
V gene: TRBV5-1; J gene: TRBJ2-7; clone size: NA; D gene: NA; CDR3 length: 20; CDR3 DNA: TGCGCCAGCAGCTTGGTCCCCCACGGCCTGACTAGAAACCTAGGCCACGAGCAGTACTTC; CDR3 protein: CASSLVPHGLTRNLGHEQYF
V gene: TRBV5-4; J gene: TRBJ2-2; clone size: few; D gene: NA; CDR3 length: 14; CDR3 DNA: TGTGCCAGCAGCGGACGGGGGGCCGCGAGGGAGCTGTTTTTT; CDR3 protein: CASSGRGAARELFF
V gene: TRBV2; J gene: TRBJ2-2; clone size: NA; D gene: NA; CDR3 length: 14; CDR3 DNA: TGTGCCAGCAGAGAGGGGACTTCAACCGGGGAGCTGTTTTTT; CDR3 protein: CASREGTSTGELFF
V gene: TRBV5-4; J gene: TRBJ2-7; clone size: NA; D gene: NA; CDR3 length: 16; CDR3 DNA: TGTGCCAGCAGCTTAGGGGGTTCAGGGCTCCACTACGAGCAGTACTTC; CDR3 protein: CASSLGGSGLHYEQYF
V gene: TRBV6-5; J gene: TRBJ2-1; clone size: NA; D gene: NA; CDR3 length: 13; CDR3 DNA: TGTGCCAGCAGCCCTCTCTCCTACAATGAGCAGTTCTTC; CDR3 protein: CASSPLSYNEQFF
V gene: TRBV27; J gene: TRBJ2-3; clone size: NA; D gene: NA; CDR3 length: 14; CDR3 DNA: TGTGCCAGCAGTTACAGGGCCCGTACAGATACGCAGTATTTT; CDR3 protein: CASSYRARTDTQYF
V gene: TRBV5-1; J gene: TRBJ2-2; clone size: NA; D gene: NA; CDR3 length: 16; CDR3 DNA: TGCGCCAGCAGCTTGGATCAGGGGCTCAACACCGGGGAGCTGTTTTTT; CDR3 protein: CASSLDQGLNTGELFF
V gene: TRBV7-6; J gene: TRBJ1-1; clone size: NA; D gene: NA; CDR3 length: 13; CDR3 DNA: TGTGCCAGCAGCGTCGGACAGCACACTGAAGCTTTCTTT; CDR3 protein: CASSVGQHTEAFF
V gene: TRBV2; J gene: TRBJ1-6; clone size: few; D gene: NA; CDR3 length: 13; CDR3 DNA: TGTGCCGACTCCCGTGCTGCGGGATCACCCCTCCACTTT; CDR3 protein: CADSRAAGSPLHF
V gene: TRBV5-1; J gene: TRBJ1-1; clone size: few; D gene: NA; CDR3 length: 15; CDR3 DNA: TGCGCCAGCTCGGGCAGAAGAGGGATGAACACTGAAGCTTTCTTT; CDR3 protein: CASSGRRGMNTEAFF
V gene: TRBV9; J gene: TRBJ2-2; clone size: NA; D gene: TRBD1; CDR3 length: 15; CDR3 DNA: TGTGCCAGCAGCCTGAGGGGGCTAGGCACCGGGGAGCTGTTTTTT; CDR3 protein: CASSLRGLGTGELFF
V gene: TRBV4-3; J gene: TRBJ2-6; clone size: NA; D gene: TRBD2; CDR3 length: 19; CDR3 DNA: TGCGCCAGCAGCCCGTACTCAACTAGCGGGGGGTCTGGGGCCAACGTCCTGACTTTC; CDR3 protein: CASSPYSTSGGSGANVLTF
V gene: TRBV9; J gene: TRBJ2-1; clone size: NA; D gene: NA; CDR3 length: 16; CDR3 DNA: TGTGCCAGCAGCGTCAGCAGGGGAAGCTCCTACAATGAGCAGTTCTTC; CDR3 protein: CASSVSRGSSYNEQFF
V gene: TRBV9; J gene: TRBJ2-7; clone size: once; D gene: NA; CDR3 length: 13; CDR3 DNA: TGTGCCCTCCCGGGGGGACAAACCTACGAGCAGTACTTC; CDR3 protein: CALPGGQTYEQYF
V gene: TRBV6-6; J gene: TRBJ1-1; clone size: NA; D gene: NA; CDR3 length: 14; CDR3 DNA: TGTGCCAGCAGCCTCAGGGGAGCGAACACTGAAGCTTTCTTT; CDR3 protein: CASSLRGANTEAFF
V gene: TRBV5-1; J gene: TRBJ2-3; clone size: NA; D gene: NA; CDR3 length: 13; CDR3 DNA: TGCGCCAGCAGCTTGGGAGGCACAGATACGCAGTATTTT; CDR3 protein: CASSLGGTDTQYF
V gene: TRBV19; J gene: TRBJ1-5; clone size: NA; D gene: NA; CDR3 length: 12; CDR3 DNA: TGTGCCAGTAGTCGTTTTAATCAGCCCCAGCATTTT; CDR3 protein: CASSRFNQPQHF
V gene: TRBV2; J gene: TRBJ1-2; clone size: NA; D gene: TRBD1; CDR3 length: 13; CDR3 DNA: TGTGCCAGCAGTGGACAGGGCGGCTATGGCTACACCTTC; CDR3 protein: CASSGQGGYGYTF
V gene: TRBV7-2; J gene: TRBJ2-5; clone size: NA; D gene: NA; CDR3 length: 16; CDR3 DNA: TGTGCCAGCAGCCCCCTCGTGAGGCAACCACAAGAGACCCAGTACTTC; CDR3 protein: CASSPLVRQPQETQYF
V gene: TRBV6-5; J gene: TRBJ1-2; clone size: NA; D gene: TRBD1; CDR3 length: 15; CDR3 DNA: TGTGCCAGCAGCCTTACAGGGGAAAGAGTCTATGGCTACACCTTC; CDR3 protein: CASSLTGERVYGYTF